These T cell receptor beta chains were read from a single sample in a study of blood T cell repertoires in COVID-19. TCRdb's table, derived via immunoSEQ multiplex PCR, lists solely in-frame clones and lacks some. The profile shows 120,000 to 150,000 clones, about four fifths of them singletons. The specimen was peripheral blood. These receptors were obtained from a human donor in a cohort sampled during active COVID-19. The CDR3 runs from the conserved cysteine through the conserved F or W. The order of the fields is clone size, D gene, V gene, J gene, CDR3 length, CDR3 DNA, CDR3 protein. The D gene is left open where the match is weak. Clone size is stated in some rows and not others, as once, few, many or a class when expanded.

.	.	TRBV5-1	TRBJ1-2	14	TGCGCCAGCACCCCCACGGGACGGACTATGGGCTACACCTTC	CASTPTGRTMGYTF
.	TRBD2	TRBV13	TRBJ2-1	17	TGTGCCAGCAGTCTAGAGTCAGCGGGGGGGCCAACGAATGAGCAGTTCTTC	CASSLESAGGPTNEQFF
.	.	TRBV3-1/TRBV3-2	TRBJ1-2	17	TGTGCCAGCAGCCAAGAGGCAGGGGCTAATTCTAACTATGGCTACACCTTC	CASSQEAGANSNYGYTF
.	.	TRBV5-1	TRBJ1-1	13	TGCGCCAGCAGCGGGGCAGGTAACACTGAAGCTTTCTTT	CASSGAGNTEAFF
.	.	TRBV5-1	TRBJ1-4	16	TGCGCCAGCAGCTTGGCTGCAGAACCCACTAATGAAAAACTGTTTTTT	CASSLAAEPTNEKLFF
.	.	TRBV13	TRBJ2-3	19	TGTGCCAGCGGACATCAGTTTTTCCGGGGGGCACGCGTCACAGATACGCAGTATTTT	CASGHQFFRGARVTDTQYF
.	.	TRBV7-2	TRBJ2-2	15	TGTGCCAGCAGCCCTGGACAGAGGAACACCGGGGAGCTGTTTTTT	CASSPGQRNTGELFF
once	.	TRBV28	TRBJ2-3	13	TGTGCCAGCAGTGCGACAGCCACAGATACGCAGTATTTT	CASSATATDTQYF
.	.	TRBV9	TRBJ1-3	15	TGTGCCAGCAGTGGTCTACAGGGAGTCAGAAACACCATATATTTT	CASSGLQGVRNTIYF
.	.	TRBV7-2	TRBJ2-7	14	TGTGCCAGCACCAGCAACAGGGCGTCCTACGAGCAGTACTTC	CASTSNRASYEQYF
once	.	TRBV6-5	TRBJ1-6	15	TGTGCCAGCAGTTACGCGGGCCGCCTTAATTCACCCCTCCACTTT	CASSYAGRLNSPLHF
.	.	TRBV6-2/TRBV6-3	TRBJ1-2	13	TGTGCCAGCAGTTACCGACAGTCCATTTTTGGCACCTTC	CASSYRQSIFGTF
.	.	TRBV11-2	TRBJ2-7	13	TGTGCCAGCAGCTTAGAGCAAACTTCACGGGAGTACTTC	CASSLEQTSREYF
.	.	TRBV5-6	TRBJ1-2	13	TGTGCCAGCAGCTCCGGACAGTTCTATGGCTACACCTTC	CASSSGQFYGYTF